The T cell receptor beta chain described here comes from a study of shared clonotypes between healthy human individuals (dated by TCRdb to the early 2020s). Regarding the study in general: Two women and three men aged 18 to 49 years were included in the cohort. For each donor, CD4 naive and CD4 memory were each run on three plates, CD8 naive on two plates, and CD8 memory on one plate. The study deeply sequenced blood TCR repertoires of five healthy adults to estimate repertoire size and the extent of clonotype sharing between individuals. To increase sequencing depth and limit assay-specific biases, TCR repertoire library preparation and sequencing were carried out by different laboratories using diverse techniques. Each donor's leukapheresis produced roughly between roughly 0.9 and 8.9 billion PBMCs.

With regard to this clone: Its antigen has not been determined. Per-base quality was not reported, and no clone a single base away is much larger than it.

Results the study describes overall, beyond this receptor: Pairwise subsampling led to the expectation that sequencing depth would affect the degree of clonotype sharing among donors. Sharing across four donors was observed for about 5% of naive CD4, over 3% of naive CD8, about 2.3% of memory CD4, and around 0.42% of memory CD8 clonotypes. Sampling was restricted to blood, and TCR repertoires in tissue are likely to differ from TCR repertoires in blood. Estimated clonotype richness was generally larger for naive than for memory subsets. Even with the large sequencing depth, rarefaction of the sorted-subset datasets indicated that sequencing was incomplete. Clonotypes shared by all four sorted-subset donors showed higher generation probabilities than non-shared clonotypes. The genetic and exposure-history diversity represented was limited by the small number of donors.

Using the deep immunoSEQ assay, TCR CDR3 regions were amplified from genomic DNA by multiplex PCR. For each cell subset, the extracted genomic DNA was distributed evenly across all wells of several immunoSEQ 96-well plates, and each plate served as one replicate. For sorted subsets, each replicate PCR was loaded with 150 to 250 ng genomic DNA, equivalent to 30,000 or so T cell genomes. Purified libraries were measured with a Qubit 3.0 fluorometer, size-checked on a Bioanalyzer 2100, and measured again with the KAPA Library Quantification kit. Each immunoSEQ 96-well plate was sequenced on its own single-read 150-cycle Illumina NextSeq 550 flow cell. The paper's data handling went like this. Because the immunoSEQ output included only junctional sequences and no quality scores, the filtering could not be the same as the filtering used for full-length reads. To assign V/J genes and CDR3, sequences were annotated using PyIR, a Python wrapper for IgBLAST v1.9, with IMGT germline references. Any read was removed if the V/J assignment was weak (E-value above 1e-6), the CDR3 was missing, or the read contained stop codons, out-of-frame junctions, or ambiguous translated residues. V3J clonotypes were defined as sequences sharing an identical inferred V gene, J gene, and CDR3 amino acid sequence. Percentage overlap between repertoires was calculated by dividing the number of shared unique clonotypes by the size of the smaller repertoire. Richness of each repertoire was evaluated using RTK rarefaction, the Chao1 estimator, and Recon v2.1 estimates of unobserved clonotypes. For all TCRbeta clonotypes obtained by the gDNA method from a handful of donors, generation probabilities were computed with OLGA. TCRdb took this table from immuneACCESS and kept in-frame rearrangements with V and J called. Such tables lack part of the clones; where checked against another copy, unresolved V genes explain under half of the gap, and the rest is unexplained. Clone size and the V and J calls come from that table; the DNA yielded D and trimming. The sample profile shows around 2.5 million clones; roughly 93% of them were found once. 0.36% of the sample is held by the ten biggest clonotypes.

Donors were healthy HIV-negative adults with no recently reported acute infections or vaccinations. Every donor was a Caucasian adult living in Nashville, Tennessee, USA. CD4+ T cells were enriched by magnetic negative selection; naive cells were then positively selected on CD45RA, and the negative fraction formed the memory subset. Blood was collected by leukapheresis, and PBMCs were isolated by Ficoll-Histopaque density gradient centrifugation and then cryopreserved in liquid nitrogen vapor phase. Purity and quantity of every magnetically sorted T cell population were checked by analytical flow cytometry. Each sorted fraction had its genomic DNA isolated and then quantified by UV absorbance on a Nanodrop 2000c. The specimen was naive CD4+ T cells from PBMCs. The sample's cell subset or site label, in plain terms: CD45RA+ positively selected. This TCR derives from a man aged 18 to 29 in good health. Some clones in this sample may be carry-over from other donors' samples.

The DNA sequence is given as TGCGCCAGCAGCTTGGGACAGTTAAGAACAATTGAAGCTTTCTTT. Protein translation: CASSLGQLRTIEAFF. The chain couples TRBV5-1 to TRBJ1-1; D gene: possibly TRBD1, on 5 matching bases. The CDR3, from cysteine to phenylalanine, totals 15 residues. Of all the DNA, just the CDR3 is kept, 45 bases in frame from base 1. CDR1 and CDR2 are drawn from the germline V gene: SGHRS, YFSETQ. V gives up 0 bases and J gives up 7 bases, and the segment between their germline ends measures 16 bases. With the portions outside the CDR3 filled from the reference TRBV5-1 and TRBJ1-1 genes, the complete variable region becomes KAGVTQTPRYLIKTRGQQVTLSCSPISGHRSVSWYQQTPGQGLQFLFEYFSETQRNKGNFPGRFSGRQFSNSRSEMNVSTLELGDSALYLCASSLGQLRTIEAFFGQGTRLTVV.